Ten or more counts support the clone carrying this T cell receptor (beta chain). The antigen remains unidentified. V gave up 5 bases and J gave up 6 bases; unmatched junction bases: 4. Per the germline V gene, CDR1 is SEHNR and CDR2 is FQNEAQ (reference sequence). The CDR3 runs 13 residues. Construction of TCR beta libraries relied on iRepertoire HTBI primers and on Arm-PCR targeting CDR3 regions. One entry per CDR3 protein results from TCRdb running MiXCR on the multiplex PCR reads. The table has more than 350,000 distinct CDR3 sequences, about 15% seen once. Specified time point: newly diagnosed GD, antithyroid drugs for less than 3 months. PBMC-derived RNA was used for the TCR library. The sample comes from a study of regulatory T cells in long-lasting Graves disease. Overall study results and limits: With approximately 3,000 shared public clonotypes, persistent patients exceeded new patients, who shared more than 900. Persistent disease was characterized by preferential usage of TRBV28, TRBJ1-2 and TRBJ2-5.

These sequences were also reported in another study, on T cells in Graves' hyperthyroidism and ophthalmopathy. This second study says: Diagnoses were established using clinical symptoms, serum thyroxine and TRAb, thyroid ultrasound and orbital computed tomography. Among clonotypes expanded in thyroid above 0.001, most were also found in blood.

This chain links TRBV7-9 with TRBJ2-1, with TRBD1 identical over 7 bases. The source was peripheral blood mononuclear cells (PBMCs), collected at new diagnosis, from a patient treated with antithyroid drugs. This TCR was recovered from a woman in her 30s with Graves disease. CDR3 in DNA: TGTGCCAGCAGCACTGACAGGGCCAATGAGCAGTTCTTC. Its translation is CASSTDRANEQFF.